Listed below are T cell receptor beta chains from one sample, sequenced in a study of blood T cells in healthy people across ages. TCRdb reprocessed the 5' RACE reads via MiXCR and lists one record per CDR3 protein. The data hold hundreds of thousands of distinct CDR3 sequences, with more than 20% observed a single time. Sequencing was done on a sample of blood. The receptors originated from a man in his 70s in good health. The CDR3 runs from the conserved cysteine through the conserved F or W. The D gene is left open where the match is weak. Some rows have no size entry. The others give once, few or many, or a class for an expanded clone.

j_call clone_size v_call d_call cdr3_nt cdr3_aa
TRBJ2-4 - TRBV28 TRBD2 TGTGCCAGCACTCTTAGCGGGACTAAAAACATTCAGTACTTC CASTLSGTKNIQYF
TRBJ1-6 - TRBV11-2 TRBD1 TGTGCCAGCACCCCGGGACAGGGGAATTCACCCCTCCACTTT CASTPGQGNSPLHF
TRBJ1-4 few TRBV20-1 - TGCAGTGCTAGGGGTCAGGGTGAAAAACTGTTTTTT CSARGQGEKLFF
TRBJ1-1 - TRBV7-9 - TGTGCCAGCAGCCGGGGGGACACTGTAGCTTTCTTT CASSRGDTVAFF
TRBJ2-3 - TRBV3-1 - TGTGCCAGCGGGCGGGTCACAGATACGCAGTATTTT CASGRVTDTQYF
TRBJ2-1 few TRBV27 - TGTGCCAGCAGAAAGCACGAAACCCAAGAGACCCAGTTCTTC CASRKHETQETQFF
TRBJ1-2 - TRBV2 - TGTGCCAGCAGCCAACAGGGAGGGAACTATGGCTACACCTTC CASSQQGGNYGYTF
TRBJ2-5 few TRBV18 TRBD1 TGTGCCAGCTCAGTAGGACAGGCAAAGTATGGGACCCAGTACTTC CASSVGQAKYGTQYF
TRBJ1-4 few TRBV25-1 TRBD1 TGTGCCAGCAGTGAATCTCGGACAGGCCTTAATGAAAAACTGTTTTTT CASSESRTGLNEKLFF
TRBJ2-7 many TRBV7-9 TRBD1 TGTGCCAGCAGCTTAGGCCAGGGGGACTACGAGCAGTACTTC CASSLGQGDYEQYF
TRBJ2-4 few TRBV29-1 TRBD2 TGCAGCGTCGAACATCTGGGCGGGAGGGCCAAAAACATTCAGTACTTC CSVEHLGGRAKNIQYF
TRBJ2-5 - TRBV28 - TGTGCCAGCAGTTCCGACAGGCGGACCCAGTACTTC CASSSDRRTQYF
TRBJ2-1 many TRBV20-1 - TGCAGTGCTAGTGAGAATCCCGGGACATACAATGAGCAGTTCTTC CSASENPGTYNEQFF
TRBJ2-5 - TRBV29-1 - TGCAGCGTTGGTGATGGGGGTTGGGAGACCCAGTACTTC CSVGDGGWETQYF
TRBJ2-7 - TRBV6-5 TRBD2 TGTGCCAGCAGTTACTCGAGCCTAGCGGGGTTCTCCTACGAGCAGTACTTC CASSYSSLAGFSYEQYF
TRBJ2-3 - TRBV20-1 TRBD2 TGCAGTGCTAGTGGCCAACAGCGGGACACAGATACGCAGTATTTT CSASGQQRDTDTQYF
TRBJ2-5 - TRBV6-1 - TGTGCCAGCAGTAATATGGACACTCCTGGGATGTCGCAGTACTTC CASSNMDTPGMSQYF
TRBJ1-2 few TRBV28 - TGTGCCAGCAGTTTATTTAGCCAAAGCCATAACTATGGCTACACCTTC CASSLFSQSHNYGYTF
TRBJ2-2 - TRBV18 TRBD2 TGTGCCAGCTCACCGGGACTAGCGGGAGCGAACACCGGGGAGCTGTTTTTT CASSPGLAGANTGELFF
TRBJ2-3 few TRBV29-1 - TGCAGCGTTGAAGGGTCGTCCGGCGCGACGGATACGCAGTATTTT CSVEGSSGATDTQYF
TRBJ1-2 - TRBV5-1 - TGCGCCAGCAGCTTGGGTGAAAAAGGAAACTATGGCTACACCTTC CASSLGEKGNYGYTF
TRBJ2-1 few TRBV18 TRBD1 TGTGCCAGCTCACCACCAGGACAGGGATCCTACAATGAGCAGTTCTTC CASSPPGQGSYNEQFF